This TCR beta chain appears in the sequencing data of a study of CD8 T cell repertoires and HIV-1 epitope variants. Overall study context: Controls included no peptide, Ebola AY9 epitope, and a CMV, EBV, flu pool.

TCRdb keeps only in-frame clones here, not all; method: immunoSEQ multiplex PCR. The repertoire holds just over 4,000 clones, with 68% as singletons. The study, taken as a whole, reports: About ten TCR beta clonotypes were antigen-specific, six apparently recognizing autologous or escape variants.

This CDR3 has 12 amino acids. The V and J ends lost 4 bases and 6 bases respectively, with 10 bases between them. From germline, CDR1 is MNHEY and CDR2 SMNVEV (reference sequence). Of note for this clone: The antigen is not known.

The specimen sequenced was cultured CD8+ T cells derived from PBMCs. The rearrangement joins TRBV27 to TRBJ2-7; TRBD1 might be the D (6 bases). The sequence was obtained from a male donor with HIV. The CDR3 nucleotides read TGTGCCAGCAGTTCCTGGGGGCGCGAGCAGTACTTC. Translation: CASSSWGREQYF.